This TCR beta chain originates from a study of cytomegalovirus exposure and HLA in healthy donors. Here immunoSEQ multiplex PCR was the method, and the copy in TCRdb shows in-frame clones only, minus some. There are roughly 100,000 clones in the sample; just under 95% occur only once, and almost 0.9% lies in the top ten. There are 15 residues in the CDR3. CDR1 is MGHRA and CDR2 is YSYEKL in the germline V gene. The V end lost 0 bases, the J end lost 1 base, and 9 bases lay between the germline ends. This clone occurred once. J is TRBJ1-1 and V is TRBV4-1; TRBD1 is a possible D gene (6 bases). The receptor was isolated from a woman younger than 30 in good health and CMV-seronegative. The sequenced sample consisted of PBMCs. The chain's CDR3 is CASSQDPTGNTEAFF. In DNA form, the CDR3 reads TGCGCCAGCAGCCAAGATCCGACAGGGAACACTGAAGCTTTCTTT.